This T cell receptor beta chain comes out of a study of T cells in tumors and immune-related adverse events. Germline assignment: CDR1 SGHNT and CDR2 YENEEA. With 5 bases removed from V and 2 bases from J, the gap between germline ends came to 9 bases. This CDR3 is built from 14 residues. Here immunoSEQ multiplex PCR was the method, and the copy in TCRdb shows in-frame clones only, minus some. This sample has 20,000 to 25,000 clones; around nine tenths occur once, and the top ten carry 1.1% to 1.5%. The sample here was lymph node tissue, taken from a patient treated with anti-PD-1 therapy. The chain is built from TRBV11-3 and TRBJ1-4; D is possibly TRBD1 (5 bases). The receptor was derived from a female donor with metastatic renal cell carcinoma. CDR3 nucleotides: TGTGCCAGCAGCCCTGACAGTACTAATGAAAAACTGTTTTTT. This codes for CASSPDSTNEKLFF.